This TCR beta chain is from a study of blood T cells in healthy people across ages. Study-level points and caveats: More naive CD4+ cells and higher diversity marked long-lived donors relative to aged donors. Not knowing donor CMV status may have confounded expanded clonotype changes. Estimated diversity across one million T cells was deemed an underestimate.

Total RNA, at least 6 micrograms per sample, was extracted from PBMCs. Then a second PCR, running about 6 to 12 cycles, was carried out with a sample-barcoded 5' primer and a J-beta primer mix. TCRdb called the 5' RACE reads again in MiXCR, with one record for every CDR3 protein. The table has under 2 million distinct CDR3 sequences, 30% to 35% seen once; the top ten hold about 10%. V lost 5 bases and J lost 6, with 17 bases in between. This CDR3 comprises 15 residues. Per the germline V gene, CDR1 is SEHNR and CDR2 is FQNEAQ (reference sequence). As for this clonotype: What it binds is not known.

This sequence originates from a woman under 40 in good health. Sequencing was performed on blood. This chain uses TRBV7-9 with TRBJ2-4; a weak D match, TRBD2 (5 bases). As DNA, the CDR3 is TGTGCCAGCAGCCCTTCCCCTAGCCGCGGAAACATTCAGTACTTC. As protein: CASSPSPSRGNIQYF. The full variable domain, its missing parts supplied by reference TRBV7-9 and TRBJ2-4, is DTGVSQNPRHKITKRGQNVTFRCDPISEHNRLYWYRQTLGQGPEFLTYFQNEAQLEKSRLLSDRFSAERPKGSFSTLEIQRTEQGDSAMYLCASSPSPSRGNIQYFGAGTRLSVL.